These 15 T cell receptor beta chains share one sample of origin, sequenced in a study of blood T cell repertoires in COVID-19 (dated by TCRdb to between 2020 and 2021). To prepare the library, the immunoSEQ multiplex PCR assay was applied. The table comes from immuneACCESS by way of TCRdb, which keeps in-frame sequences with V and J called. Part of the clones is missing from these tables; in studies checked, under half for an unresolved V gene and the rest for unknown reasons. The sample contains roughly 110,000 clones, approximately 90% of them found a single time. In total, the top ten clones hold approximately 6.2% of the sample. Sequenced material: peripheral blood. These TCRs come from a man aged 45-60 years with active or convalescent COVID-19.

V and J are TRBV7-2 and TRBJ1-1; D remains ambiguous. The germline V and J ends were trimmed by 2 bases and 4 bases, with 11 bases remaining between them. CDR3 length equals 14 residues. The germline CDR1 and CDR2 sequences are SGHTA and FQGNSA. CDR3 in DNA: TGTGCCAGCAGCTTATACGGGTTTGGCACTGAAGCTTTCTTT. Translating it yields CASSLYGFGTEAFF.

The rearrangement links TRBV19 to TRBJ2-5, with TRBD2 matching over 12 bases. The V gene's germline CDR1 is LNHDA and CDR2 SQIVND (reference sequence). CDR3 length: 15 amino acids. J was trimmed by 2 bases and V by 6 bases; bases with no gene match: 4. CDR3 sequence (DNA): TGTGCCAGTAGGGCACTAGCGGGAGGACAAGAGACCCAGTACTTC. Its protein is CASRALAGGQETQYF.

This chain joins TRBV28 and TRBJ2-7; tentatively, D is TRBD1 (6 bases). Looked up from germline, CDR1 is MDHEN and CDR2 is SYDVKM. This CDR3 region has 14 residues. V lost 8 bases, J lost 3 bases, and 17 bases lay in between. The CDR3 spells CASSTNRDNYEQYF. In DNA form, the CDR3 reads TGTGCCAGCTCCACGAACAGGGATAACTACGAGCAGTACTTC.

The genes are TRBV19 and TRBJ2-5; D is unresolved. The germline CDR1 and CDR2 sequences are LNHDA and SQIVND (reference sequence). Between the trimmed V and J ends, which lost 3 bases and 5 bases, there was a span of 10 bases. This CDR3 contains 13 residues. The CDR3 here is CASSISLTETQYF. CDR3 nucleotides: TGTGCCAGTAGTATTAGTCTCACGGAGACCCAGTACTTC.

The chain is built from TRBV4-1 and TRBJ2-1; the D is unclear. The V gene lost 4 bases and the J gene lost 4 bases, with 11 bases spanning the gap. CDR3 length: 14 amino acids. CDR1 is MGHRA and CDR2 is YSYEKL in the germline V gene. The DNA for the CDR3 is TGCGCCAGCAGCCCCGCGCTTGATTACAATGAGCAGTTCTTC. Protein product: CASSPALDYNEQFF.

This clone was found a few times. The V call is TRBV6-5, the J call TRBJ1-2, with D possibly being TRBD1 (5 bases). CDR1 and CDR2 (germline): MNHEY, SVGAGI. The length of the CDR3 is 13 residues. V lost 5 bases, J lost 2 bases, and 9 bases lay in between. CDR3 DNA: TGTGCCAGCAGTAGGACACGAAACTATGGCTACACCTTC. Translating gives CASSRTRNYGYTF.

V usage is TRBV18 and J usage is TRBJ1-2, with 10 bases that match TRBD1. The ends lost 3 bases at V and 5 bases at J; junction bases unmatched: 3. The CDR3 has 14 amino acids. Germline V gene sequence: CDR1 KGHSH, CDR2 LQKENI. The CDR3 is CASSPDRGKYGYTF. Written as DNA, the CDR3 is TGTGCCAGCTCACCGGACAGGGGGAAGTATGGCTACACCTTC. Using reference TRBV18 and TRBJ1-2 for the parts outside the CDR3, the full variable domain is NAGVMQNPRHLVRRRGQEARLRCSPMKGHSHVYWYRQLPEEGLKFMVYLQKENIIDESGMPKERFSAEFPKEGPSILRIQQVVRGDSAAYFCASSPDRGKYGYTFGSGTRLTVV.

This sequence joins TRBV11-2 and TRBJ1-6; 8 bases align to TRBD1. CDR1 is SGHAT and CDR2 is FQNNGV in the germline V gene. J was trimmed by 4 bases and V by 5 bases; bases with no gene match: 7. The CDR3 spans 16 residues. CDR3 sequence: CASSAQRQGYNSPLHF. CDR3 DNA: TGTGCCAGCAGCGCACAGCGACAGGGGTATAATTCACCCCTCCACTTT.

V and J are TRBV7-9 and TRBJ1-6, with a weak D call TRBD1 (5 bases). V lost 3 bases, J lost 11 bases, and 17 bases lay in between. CDR3 length: 15 amino acids. Germline V lookup: CDR1 SEHNR, CDR2 FQNEAQ (reference sequence). In DNA, the CDR3 is TGTGCCAGCAGCTTGAACGATTGGTTGGGGCCACCCCTCCACTTT. The encoded protein is CASSLNDWLGPPLHF. Drawing the rest from reference TRBV7-9 and TRBJ1-6, the complete variable domain is DTGVSQNPRHKITKRGQNVTFRCDPISEHNRLYWYRQTLGQGPEFLTYFQNEAQLEKSRLLSDRFSAERPKGSFSTLEIQRTEQGDSAMYLCASSLNDWLGPPLHFGNGTRLTVT.

The rearrangement uses TRBV5-4 and TRBJ2-2, with 9 nucleotides matching TRBD2. Unmatched junction bases numbered 5, after V lost 0 bases and J lost 2 bases. CDR3 length: 17 residues. The germline V gene encodes CDR1 SGHNT and CDR2 YYREEE (reference sequence). DNA of the CDR3: TGTGCCAGCAGCTTGGGGGGGCTAGCGGGAAACACCGGGGAGCTGTTTTTT. Protein: CASSLGGLAGNTGELFF. The full variable domain, its missing parts supplied by reference TRBV5-4 and TRBJ2-2, is ETGVTQSPTHLIKTRGQQVTLRCSSQSGHNTVSWYQQALGQGPQFIFQYYREEENGRGNFPPRFSGLQFPNYSSELNVNALELDDSALYLCASSLGGLAGNTGELFFGEGSRLTVL.

This CDR3 is CASSYSKRGEAFF. The CDR3 coding sequence is TGTGCCAGCAGTTACTCGAAGCGGGGAGAAGCTTTCTTT. V is TRBV6-2 or TRBV6-3 and J is TRBJ1-1; D is unclear. The V gene's germline CDR1 is MNHEY and CDR2 SVGEGT. V lost 0 bases to trimming and J lost 8 bases, with 10 bases between them. The CDR3 is 13 amino acids.

This clone has just one count. The CDR3 DNA sequence: TGTGCCAGCAGCCACAATCGGGGAATATACACTGAAGCTTTCTTT. This encodes CASSHNRGIYTEAFF. The chain carries TRBV7-9 and TRBJ1-1; D remains unclear. The CDR3 contains 15 residues. CDR1 is SEHNR, CDR2 FQNEAQ, per germline (reference sequence). Between the trimmed V and J ends, which lost 5 bases and 3 bases, there was a span of 16 bases.

This clone was recorded only once. The chain recombines TRBV20-1 with TRBJ1-5; 7 bases fit TRBD1. The V gene end was trimmed by 3 bases and the J gene end by 4 bases; junction bases not matched to a gene: 6. Germline lookup yields CDR1 DFQATT and CDR2 SNEGSKA (reference sequence). This CDR3 has 14 amino acids. The CDR3 here is CSASRNRGNQPQHF. DNA for the CDR3: TGCAGTGCTAGTAGGAACAGGGGAAATCAGCCCCAGCATTTT.

V is TRBV5-1 and J is TRBJ1-1, with a tentative D call TRBD1 (5 bases). The germline V and J ends were trimmed by 5 bases and 4 bases, with 18 bases remaining between them. CDR3 length: 15 residues. The germline V gene has CDR1 SGHRS and CDR2 YFSETQ. The CDR3 reads CASRAMGGESTEAFF. DNA for the CDR3: TGCGCCAGCAGGGCGATGGGAGGGGAGAGCACTGAAGCTTTCTTT.

The chain carries TRBV2 and TRBJ2-3; 11 nucleotides line up with TRBD1. The junction had 6 bases not matched to a gene; V was cut back by 7 bases and J by 3 bases. The germline gives CDR1 SNHLY, CDR2 FYNNEI. The CDR3 has 15 amino acids. Here the CDR3 reads CASKMDRGQTDTQYF. As DNA, the CDR3 is TGTGCCAGCAAGATGGACAGGGGGCAAACAGATACGCAGTATTTT. The full variable domain, completed using reference TRBV2 and TRBJ2-3, is EPEVTQTPSHQVTQMGQEVILRCVPISNHLYFYWYRQILGQKVEFLVSFYNNEISEKSEIFDDQFSVERPDGSNFTLKIRSTKLEDSAMYFCASKMDRGQTDTQYFGPGTRLTVL.